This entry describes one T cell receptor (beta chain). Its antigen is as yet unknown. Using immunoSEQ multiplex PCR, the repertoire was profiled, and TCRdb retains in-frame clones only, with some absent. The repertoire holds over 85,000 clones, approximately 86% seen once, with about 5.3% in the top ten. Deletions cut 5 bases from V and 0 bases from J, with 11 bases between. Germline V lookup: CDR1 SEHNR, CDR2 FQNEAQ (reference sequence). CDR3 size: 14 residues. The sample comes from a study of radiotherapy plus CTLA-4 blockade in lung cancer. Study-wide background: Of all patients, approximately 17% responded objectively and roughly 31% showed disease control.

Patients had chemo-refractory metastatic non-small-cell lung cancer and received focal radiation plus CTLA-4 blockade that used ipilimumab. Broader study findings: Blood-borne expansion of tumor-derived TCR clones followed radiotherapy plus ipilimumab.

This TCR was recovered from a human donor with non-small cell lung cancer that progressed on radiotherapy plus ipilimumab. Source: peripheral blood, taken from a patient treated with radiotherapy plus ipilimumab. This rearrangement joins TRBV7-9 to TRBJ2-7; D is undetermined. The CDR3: CASSAQDSSYEQYF. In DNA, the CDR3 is TGTGCCAGCAGCGCGCAGGATAGCTCCTACGAGCAGTACTTC.